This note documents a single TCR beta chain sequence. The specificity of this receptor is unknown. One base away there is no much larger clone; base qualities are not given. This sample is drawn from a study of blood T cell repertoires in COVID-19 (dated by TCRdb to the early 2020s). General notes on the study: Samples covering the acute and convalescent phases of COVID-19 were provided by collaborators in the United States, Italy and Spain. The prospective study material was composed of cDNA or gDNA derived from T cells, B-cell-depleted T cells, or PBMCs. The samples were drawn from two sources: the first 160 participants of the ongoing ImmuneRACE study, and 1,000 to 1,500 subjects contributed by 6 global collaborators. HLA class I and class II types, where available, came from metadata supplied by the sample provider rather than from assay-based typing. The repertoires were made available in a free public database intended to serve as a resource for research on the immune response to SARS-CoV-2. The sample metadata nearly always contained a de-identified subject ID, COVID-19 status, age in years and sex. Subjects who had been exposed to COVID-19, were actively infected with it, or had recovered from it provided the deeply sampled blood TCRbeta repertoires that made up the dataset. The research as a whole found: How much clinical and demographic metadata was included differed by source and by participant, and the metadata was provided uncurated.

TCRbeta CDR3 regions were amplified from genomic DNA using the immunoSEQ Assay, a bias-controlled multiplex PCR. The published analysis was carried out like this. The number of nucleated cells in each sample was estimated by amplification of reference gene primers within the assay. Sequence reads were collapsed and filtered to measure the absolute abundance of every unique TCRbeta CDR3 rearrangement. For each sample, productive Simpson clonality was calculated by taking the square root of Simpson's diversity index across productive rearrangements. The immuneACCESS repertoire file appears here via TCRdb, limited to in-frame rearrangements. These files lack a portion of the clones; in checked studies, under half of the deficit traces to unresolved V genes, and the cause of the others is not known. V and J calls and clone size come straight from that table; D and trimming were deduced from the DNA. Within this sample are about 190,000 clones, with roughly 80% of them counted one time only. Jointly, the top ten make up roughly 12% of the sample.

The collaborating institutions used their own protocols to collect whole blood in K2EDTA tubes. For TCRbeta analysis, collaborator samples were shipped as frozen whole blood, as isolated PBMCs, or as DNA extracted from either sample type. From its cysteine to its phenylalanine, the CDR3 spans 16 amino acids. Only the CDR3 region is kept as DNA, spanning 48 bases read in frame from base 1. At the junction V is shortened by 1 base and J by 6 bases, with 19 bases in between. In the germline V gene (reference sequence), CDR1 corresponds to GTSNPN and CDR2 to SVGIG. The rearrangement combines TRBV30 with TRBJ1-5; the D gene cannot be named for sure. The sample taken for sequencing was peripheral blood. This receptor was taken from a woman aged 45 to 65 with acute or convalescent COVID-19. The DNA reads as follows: TGTGCCTGGAGTGGCGGGAGGACCTTTGGAGGTCAGCCCCAGCATTTT. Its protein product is CAWSGGRTFGGQPQHF.